The rows below give T cell receptor beta chains drawn from one sample of a study of patients and donors after allogeneic stem cell transplantation. Via MiXCR, TCRdb re-called the RT-PCR reads, giving one row per CDR3 protein. The sample contains more than 150,000 distinct CDR3 sequences, around two fifths of which appear only once. The sample taken for sequencing was blood, either unsorted or a sorted T cell fraction (not recorded which). Receptors were obtained from a human donor who was either an allogeneic HSCT recipient or a stem cell or donor lymphocyte infusion donor (not recorded which). It is not recorded whose cells these are; they may come from a transplant donor. CDR3s include the opening cysteine and the closing phenylalanine or tryptophan. Each record gives: clone size, D gene, V gene, J gene, CDR3 DNA, CDR3 protein. The D gene is left open where the match is weak. Clone sizes are given selectively: once, few, many, or a class where the clone is expanded.

abundance: .; d_gene: .; v_gene: TRBV7-2; j_gene: TRBJ1-5; CDR3nt: TGTGCCAGCAGCTCCACACGCTCGGGAGGGCCCCAGCATTTT; CDR3aa: CASSSTRSGGPQHF
abundance: few; d_gene: TRBD2; v_gene: TRBV5-1; j_gene: TRBJ2-1; CDR3nt: TGCGCCAGCAGCTCCTCCGGGACTAGTACCAATGAGCAGTTCTTC; CDR3aa: CASSSSGTSTNEQFF
abundance: .; d_gene: .; v_gene: TRBV7-9; j_gene: TRBJ1-1; CDR3nt: TGTGCCAGCAGTTTAGTCGGCCAGAACACTGAAGCTTTCTTT; CDR3aa: CASSLVGQNTEAFF
abundance: few; d_gene: .; v_gene: TRBV12-3/TRBV12-4; j_gene: TRBJ1-2; CDR3nt: TGTGCCAGCAGTTTAGCGGCCATGGCAGGCGTTAACTATGGCTACACCTTC; CDR3aa: CASSLAAMAGVNYGYTF
abundance: .; d_gene: .; v_gene: TRBV7-2; j_gene: TRBJ2-7; CDR3nt: TGTGCCAGCAGCTTTGGGATGGTCCTAGCCGGGGAGCAGTACTTC; CDR3aa: CASSFGMVLAGEQYF
abundance: .; d_gene: .; v_gene: TRBV18; j_gene: TRBJ2-5; CDR3nt: TGTGCCAGCTCACCATTAGTTGAAAAAGAGACCCAGTACTTC; CDR3aa: CASSPLVEKETQYF
abundance: .; d_gene: TRBD1; v_gene: TRBV12-5; j_gene: TRBJ1-2; CDR3nt: TGTGCTAGTGGTTTGGGGACAGGGAAGCCACTTGATCATGGCTACACCTTC; CDR3aa: CASGLGTGKPLDHGYTF
abundance: .; d_gene: .; v_gene: TRBV7-9; j_gene: TRBJ1-2; CDR3nt: TGTGCCAGCAGCCCGGACAGTTGGGGTGGCTACACCTTC; CDR3aa: CASSPDSWGGYTF
abundance: .; d_gene: .; v_gene: TRBV7-9; j_gene: TRBJ1-1; CDR3nt: TGTGCCAGCAGCCCAAAGACACCGCGTGAAGCTTTCTTT; CDR3aa: CASSPKTPREAFF
abundance: .; d_gene: .; v_gene: TRBV9; j_gene: TRBJ1-2; CDR3nt: TGTGCCAGCAGCGTAACAGGGTCTAACTATGGCTACACCTTC; CDR3aa: CASSVTGSNYGYTF
abundance: .; d_gene: .; v_gene: TRBV11-3; j_gene: TRBJ2-1; CDR3nt: TGTGCCAGCAGCCGAGGCCCGGCACCGCAATCTCAGCAGTTCTTC; CDR3aa: CASSRGPAPQSQQFF
abundance: few; d_gene: TRBD1; v_gene: TRBV25-1; j_gene: TRBJ2-2; CDR3nt: TGTGACCTTAGACAGGGCAACACCGGGGAGCTGTTTTTT; CDR3aa: CDLRQGNTGELFF
abundance: once; d_gene: TRBD2; v_gene: TRBV4-3; j_gene: TRBJ2-7; CDR3nt: TGCGCCAGCAGCCAGTCTAGCGGGGGAATATACGAGCAGTACTTC; CDR3aa: CASSQSSGGIYEQYF
abundance: .; d_gene: TRBD1; v_gene: TRBV28; j_gene: TRBJ2-7; CDR3nt: TGTGCCAGCAGTTCCGGGACAGGGCTTTACGAGCAGTACTTC; CDR3aa: CASSSGTGLYEQYF
abundance: .; d_gene: TRBD2; v_gene: TRBV6-5; j_gene: TRBJ2-7; CDR3nt: TGTGCCAGCAGTTACTCGACACTAGCGGGAGCTGACGAGCAGTACTTC; CDR3aa: CASSYSTLAGADEQYF
abundance: .; d_gene: .; v_gene: TRBV27; j_gene: TRBJ1-6; CDR3nt: TGTGCCAGCAGTTTATTCAGGGATCGATCCTATAATTCACCCCTCCACTTT; CDR3aa: CASSLFRDRSYNSPLHF
abundance: .; d_gene: TRBD1; v_gene: TRBV12-3/TRBV12-4; j_gene: TRBJ2-3; CDR3nt: TGTGCCAGCAGTTTAGGGGACAGGGGTACAGATACGCAGTATTTT; CDR3aa: CASSLGDRGTDTQYF
abundance: few; d_gene: .; v_gene: TRBV12-3/TRBV12-4; j_gene: TRBJ1-6; CDR3nt: TGTGCCAGCAGTTTAGTGGGCTCCTATAATTCACCCCTCCACTTT; CDR3aa: CASSLVGSYNSPLHF
abundance: few; d_gene: .; v_gene: TRBV20-1; j_gene: TRBJ1-5; CDR3nt: TGCAGTGCTAGGCGACAGCCGGGGCAGCCCCAGCATTTT; CDR3aa: CSARRQPGQPQHF
abundance: many; d_gene: .; v_gene: TRBV20-1; j_gene: TRBJ1-5; CDR3nt: TGCAGTGCTCTTCGGGTCCTTCATCAGCCCCAGCATTTT; CDR3aa: CSALRVLHQPQHF
abundance: few; d_gene: .; v_gene: TRBV15; j_gene: TRBJ1-5; CDR3nt: TGTGCCACCAGCAGAGAGAATCAGCCCCAGCATTTT; CDR3aa: CATSRENQPQHF
abundance: few; d_gene: .; v_gene: TRBV27; j_gene: TRBJ2-7; CDR3nt: TGTGCCAGCAGTCCTCAACCGGGACCAAGCTACGAGCAGTACTTC; CDR3aa: CASSPQPGPSYEQYF
abundance: few; d_gene: .; v_gene: TRBV15; j_gene: TRBJ1-2; CDR3nt: TGTGCCACCAGCAGAGGGGACACCGCTAACTATGGCTACACCTTC; CDR3aa: CATSRGDTANYGYTF
abundance: few; d_gene: TRBD1; v_gene: TRBV12-3/TRBV12-4; j_gene: TRBJ2-7; CDR3nt: TGTGCCAGCAGTTCGACAGGGGTGGACGAGCAGTACTTC; CDR3aa: CASSSTGVDEQYF
abundance: few; d_gene: .; v_gene: TRBV28; j_gene: TRBJ1-1; CDR3nt: TGTGCCAGCAGTTTATCCCACGGGTGGGACACTGAAGCTTTCTTT; CDR3aa: CASSLSHGWDTEAFF
abundance: once; d_gene: TRBD2; v_gene: TRBV5-8; j_gene: TRBJ2-3; CDR3nt: TGTGCCAGCAGCTTGGCTTTGCGGGAGGAGGCAGATACGCAGTATTTT; CDR3aa: CASSLALREEADTQYF
abundance: .; d_gene: .; v_gene: TRBV13; j_gene: TRBJ2-3; CDR3nt: TGTGCCAGCAGCTTATATCCTAGGGGTCCCACAGATACGCAGTATTTT; CDR3aa: CASSLYPRGPTDTQYF
abundance: few; d_gene: TRBD1; v_gene: TRBV19; j_gene: TRBJ1-2; CDR3nt: TGTGCCAGTAGTATCCCGATGACAGGGGTTAACGGCTACACCTTC; CDR3aa: CASSIPMTGVNGYTF
abundance: few; d_gene: .; v_gene: TRBV7-3; j_gene: TRBJ1-6; CDR3nt: TGTGCCAGCAGCTTAACGGGGAGAGGGTTATCACCCCTCCACTTT; CDR3aa: CASSLTGRGLSPLHF
abundance: .; d_gene: TRBD1; v_gene: TRBV7-9; j_gene: TRBJ2-1; CDR3nt: TGTGCCAGCAGCCCTAAGACAGGGGTGAATGAGCAGTTCTTC; CDR3aa: CASSPKTGVNEQFF
abundance: .; d_gene: .; v_gene: TRBV6-1; j_gene: TRBJ1-5; CDR3nt: TGTGCCGTTCTGAGAGGGGCTGATCAGCCCCAGCATTTT; CDR3aa: CAVLRGADQPQHF
abundance: .; d_gene: TRBD1; v_gene: TRBV18; j_gene: TRBJ1-4; CDR3nt: TGTGCCAGCTGCCCTGGACAGGGCAACGAAAAACTGTTTTTT; CDR3aa: CASCPGQGNEKLFF
abundance: few; d_gene: TRBD1; v_gene: TRBV20-1; j_gene: TRBJ2-7; CDR3nt: TGCAGTGCGAGTGACAGGGTAACCAACGAGCAGTACTTC; CDR3aa: CSASDRVTNEQYF
abundance: .; d_gene: .; v_gene: TRBV7-9; j_gene: TRBJ1-2; CDR3nt: TGTGCCAGCAGCCCTAAGGCTAGAACCTATGGCTACACCTTC; CDR3aa: CASSPKARTYGYTF
abundance: few; d_gene: TRBD1; v_gene: TRBV12-3/TRBV12-4; j_gene: TRBJ1-5; CDR3nt: TGTGCCAGCAGTTTGCGACCGGACAGGGGCCATCAGCCCCAGCATTTT; CDR3aa: CASSLRPDRGHQPQHF
abundance: once; d_gene: .; v_gene: TRBV9; j_gene: TRBJ2-1; CDR3nt: TGTGCCAGCAGCGTAGGCGGGACCACCTACAATGAGCAGTTCTTC; CDR3aa: CASSVGGTTYNEQFF
abundance: few; d_gene: .; v_gene: TRBV6-2/TRBV6-3; j_gene: TRBJ2-7; CDR3nt: TGTGCCAGCAGCAACGGAGGCGAGCAGTACTTC; CDR3aa: CASSNGGEQYF
abundance: few; d_gene: TRBD1; v_gene: TRBV6-5; j_gene: TRBJ1-5; CDR3nt: TGTGCCAGCAGACAGGGGAATCAGCCCCAGCATTTT; CDR3aa: CASRQGNQPQHF
abundance: .; d_gene: .; v_gene: TRBV6-5; j_gene: TRBJ1-1; CDR3nt: TGTGCCAGCAGTTACTTAGGGGAATTGGCGAACACTGAAGCTTTCTTT; CDR3aa: CASSYLGELANTEAFF
abundance: .; d_gene: TRBD2; v_gene: TRBV4-2; j_gene: TRBJ2-7; CDR3nt: TGTGCCAGCAGCCAAGATGGTGGGACTAGCGGTCCCTACGAGCAGTACTTC; CDR3aa: CASSQDGGTSGPYEQYF
abundance: few; d_gene: .; v_gene: TRBV20-1; j_gene: TRBJ1-3; CDR3nt: TGCAGTGCTAGAGGGCAGGGGAACACCATATATTTT; CDR3aa: CSARGQGNTIYF